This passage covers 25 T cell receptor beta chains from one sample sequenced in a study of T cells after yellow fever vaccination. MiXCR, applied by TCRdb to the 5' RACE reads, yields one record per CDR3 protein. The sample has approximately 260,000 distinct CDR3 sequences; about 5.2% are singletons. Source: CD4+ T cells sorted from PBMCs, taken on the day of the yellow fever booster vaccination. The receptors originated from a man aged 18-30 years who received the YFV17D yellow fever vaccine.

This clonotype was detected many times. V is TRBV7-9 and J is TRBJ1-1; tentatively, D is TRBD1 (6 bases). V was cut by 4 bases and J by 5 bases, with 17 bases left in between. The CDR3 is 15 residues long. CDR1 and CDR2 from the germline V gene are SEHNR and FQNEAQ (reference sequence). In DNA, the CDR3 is TGTGCCAGCAGCTCACCCACGGGGGCTAGGACTGAAGCTTTCTTT. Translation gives CASSSPTGARTEAFF. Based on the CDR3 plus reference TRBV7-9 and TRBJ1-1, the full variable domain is DTGVSQNPRHKITKRGQNVTFRCDPISEHNRLYWYRQTLGQGPEFLTYFQNEAQLEKSRLLSDRFSAERPKGSFSTLEIQRTEQGDSAMYLCASSSPTGARTEAFFGQGTRLTVV.

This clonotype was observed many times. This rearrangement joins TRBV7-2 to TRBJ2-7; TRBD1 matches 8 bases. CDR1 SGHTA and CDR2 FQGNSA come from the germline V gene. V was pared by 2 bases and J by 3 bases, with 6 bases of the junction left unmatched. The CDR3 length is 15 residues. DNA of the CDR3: TGTGCCAGCAGCTTAAGTTTCGGACAGGGCTACGAGCAGTACTTC. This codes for CASSLSFGQGYEQYF.

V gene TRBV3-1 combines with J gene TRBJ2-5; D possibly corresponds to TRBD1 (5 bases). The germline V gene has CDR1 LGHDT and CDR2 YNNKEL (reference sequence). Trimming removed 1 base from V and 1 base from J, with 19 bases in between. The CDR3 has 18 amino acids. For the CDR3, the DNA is TGTGCCAGCAGCCAAGCCCGCGGCGACAGTGCCTTCCAAGAGACCCAGTACTTC. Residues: CASSQARGDSAFQETQYF.

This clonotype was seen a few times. CDR3 in DNA: TGTGCCAGCAGAGAACTAGCGGGGGGATACAATGAGCAGTTCTTC. It specifies CASRELAGGYNEQFF. This chain links TRBV12-3 or TRBV12-4 with TRBJ2-1; TRBD2 aligns across 12 bases. J gave up 4 bases and V 6 bases, and 4 bases lay outside the gene matches. The CDR3 is made up of 15 amino acids.

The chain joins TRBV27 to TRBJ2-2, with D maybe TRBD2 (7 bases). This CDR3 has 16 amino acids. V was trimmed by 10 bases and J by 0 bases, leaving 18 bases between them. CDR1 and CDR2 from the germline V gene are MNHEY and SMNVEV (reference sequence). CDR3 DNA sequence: TGTGCCACCACCCCGTGGGGGGGCGCGAACACCGGGGAGCTGTTTTTT. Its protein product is CATTPWGGANTGELFF.

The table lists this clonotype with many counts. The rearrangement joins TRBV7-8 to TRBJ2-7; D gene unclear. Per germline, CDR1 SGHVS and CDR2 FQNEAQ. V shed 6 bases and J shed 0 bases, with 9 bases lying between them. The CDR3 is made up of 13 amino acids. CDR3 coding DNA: TGTGCCAGCAGTCAGGTAGTCTCCTACGAGCAGTACTTC. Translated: CASSQVVSYEQYF.

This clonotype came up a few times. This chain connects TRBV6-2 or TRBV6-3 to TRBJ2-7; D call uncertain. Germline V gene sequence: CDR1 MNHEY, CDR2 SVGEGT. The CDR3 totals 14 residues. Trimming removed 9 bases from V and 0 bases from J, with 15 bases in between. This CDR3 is CASTRKGSSYEQYV. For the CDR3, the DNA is TGTGCCAGTACTCGGAAGGGCAGCTCCTACGAGCAGTACGTC.

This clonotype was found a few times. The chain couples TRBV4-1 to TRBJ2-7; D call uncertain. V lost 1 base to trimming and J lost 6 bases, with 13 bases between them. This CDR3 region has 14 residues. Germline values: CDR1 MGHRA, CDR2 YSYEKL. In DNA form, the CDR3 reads TGCGCCAGCAGCCAAGGACAAGCAACCGGCGAGCAGTACGTC. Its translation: CASSQGQATGEQYV.

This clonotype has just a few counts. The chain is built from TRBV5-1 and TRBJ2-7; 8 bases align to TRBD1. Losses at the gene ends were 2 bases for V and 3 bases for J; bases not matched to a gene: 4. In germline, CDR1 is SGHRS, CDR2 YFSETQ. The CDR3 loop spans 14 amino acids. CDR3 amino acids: CASSLQGGIYEQYF. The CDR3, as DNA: TGCGCCAGCAGCTTACAGGGGGGTATCTACGAGCAGTACTTC.

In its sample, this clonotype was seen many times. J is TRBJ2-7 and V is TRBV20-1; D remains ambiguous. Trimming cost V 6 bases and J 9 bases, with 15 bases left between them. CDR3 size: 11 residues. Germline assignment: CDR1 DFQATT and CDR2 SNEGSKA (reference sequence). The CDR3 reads CSASPTPGQYF. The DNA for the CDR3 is TGCAGTGCCTCCCCCACCCCCGGGCAGTACTTC.

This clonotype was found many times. In DNA, the CDR3 is TGTGCCAGCAGTTTACGGACTAGCGGGTTTTTCGAGCAGTTCTTC. Protein product: CASSLRTSGFFEQFF. The chain combines TRBV12-3 or TRBV12-4 with TRBJ2-1, with 11 bases lining up with TRBD2. Losses at the gene ends were 2 bases for V and 10 bases for J; bases not matched to a gene: 7. The CDR3 length is 15 residues.

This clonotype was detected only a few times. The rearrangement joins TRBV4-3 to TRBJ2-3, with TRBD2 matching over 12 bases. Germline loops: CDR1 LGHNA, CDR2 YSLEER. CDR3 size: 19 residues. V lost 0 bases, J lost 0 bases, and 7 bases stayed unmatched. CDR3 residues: CASSQDVGLAGSSTDTQYF. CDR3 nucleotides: TGCGCCAGCAGCCAAGATGTGGGACTAGCGGGTTCTAGCACAGATACGCAGTATTTT.

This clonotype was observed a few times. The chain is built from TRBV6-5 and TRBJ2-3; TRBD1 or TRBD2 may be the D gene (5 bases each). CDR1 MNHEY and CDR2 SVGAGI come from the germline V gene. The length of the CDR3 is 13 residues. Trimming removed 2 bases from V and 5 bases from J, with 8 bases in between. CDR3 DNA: TGTGCCAGCAGTTACAAGGGGAGAGATACGCAGTATTTT. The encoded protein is CASSYKGRDTQYF.

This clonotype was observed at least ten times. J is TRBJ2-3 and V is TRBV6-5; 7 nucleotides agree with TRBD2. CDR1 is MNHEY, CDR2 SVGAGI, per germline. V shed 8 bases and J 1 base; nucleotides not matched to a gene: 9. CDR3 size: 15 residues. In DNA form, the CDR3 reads TGTGCCAGCGGCCCGGGGGGATACGGCACAGATACGCAGTATTTT. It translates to CASGPGGYGTDTQYF.

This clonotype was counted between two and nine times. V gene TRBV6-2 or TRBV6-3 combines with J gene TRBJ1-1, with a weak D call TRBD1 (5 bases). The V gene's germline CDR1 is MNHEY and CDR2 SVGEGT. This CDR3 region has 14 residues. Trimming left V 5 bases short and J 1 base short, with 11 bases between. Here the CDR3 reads CASSRNTGNTEAFF. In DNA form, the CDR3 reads TGTGCCAGCAGTAGAAATACAGGGAACACTGAAGCTTTCTTT.

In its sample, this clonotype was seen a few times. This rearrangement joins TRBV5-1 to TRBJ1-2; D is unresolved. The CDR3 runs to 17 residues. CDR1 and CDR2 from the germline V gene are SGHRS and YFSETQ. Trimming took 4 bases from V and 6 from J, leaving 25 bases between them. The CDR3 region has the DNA TGCGCCAGCAGCCCACGTGGAGGGTCCCCAGAATCTGATGGCTACACCTTC. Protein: CASSPRGGSPESDGYTF.

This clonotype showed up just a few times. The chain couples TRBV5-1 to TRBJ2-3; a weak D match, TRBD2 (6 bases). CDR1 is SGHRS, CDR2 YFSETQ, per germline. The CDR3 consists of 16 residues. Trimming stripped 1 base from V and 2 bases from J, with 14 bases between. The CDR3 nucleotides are TGCGCCAGCAGCTTGACGGTGGACTACGCCACAGATACGCAGTATTTT. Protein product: CASSLTVDYATDTQYF.

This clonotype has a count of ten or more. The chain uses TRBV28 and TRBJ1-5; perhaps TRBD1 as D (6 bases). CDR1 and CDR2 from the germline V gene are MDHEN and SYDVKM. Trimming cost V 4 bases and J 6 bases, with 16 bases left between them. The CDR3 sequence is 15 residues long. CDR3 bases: TGTGCCAGCAGTTACCTCACGGGGGCGGGTCAGCCCCAGCATTTT. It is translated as CASSYLTGAGQPQHF.

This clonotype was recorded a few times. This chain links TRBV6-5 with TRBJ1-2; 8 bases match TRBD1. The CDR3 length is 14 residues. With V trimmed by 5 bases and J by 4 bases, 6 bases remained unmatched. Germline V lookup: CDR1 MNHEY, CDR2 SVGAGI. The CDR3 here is CASSQRTGSYGYTF. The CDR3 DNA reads TGTGCCAGCAGTCAAAGGACAGGGAGCTATGGCTACACCTTC.

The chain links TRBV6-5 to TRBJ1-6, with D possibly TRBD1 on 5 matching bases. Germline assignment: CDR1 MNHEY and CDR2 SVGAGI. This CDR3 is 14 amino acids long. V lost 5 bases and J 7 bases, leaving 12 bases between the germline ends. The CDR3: CASSNVGVNSPLHF. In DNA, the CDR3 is TGTGCCAGCAGTAACGTGGGGGTCAATTCACCCCTCCACTTT.

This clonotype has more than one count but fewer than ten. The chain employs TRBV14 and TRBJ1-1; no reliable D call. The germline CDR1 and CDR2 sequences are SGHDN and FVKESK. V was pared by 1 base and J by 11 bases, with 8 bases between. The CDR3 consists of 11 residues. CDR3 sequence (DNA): TGTGCCAGCAGCCAAGGGCTCCAGGCTTTCTTT. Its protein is CASSQGLQAFF.

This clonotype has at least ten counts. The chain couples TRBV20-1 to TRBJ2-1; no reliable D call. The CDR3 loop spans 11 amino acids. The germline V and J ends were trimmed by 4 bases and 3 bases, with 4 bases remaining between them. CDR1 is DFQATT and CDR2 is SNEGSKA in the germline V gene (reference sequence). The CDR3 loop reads CSATSYNEQFF. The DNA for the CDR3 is TGCAGTGCTACCAGCTACAATGAGCAGTTCTTC.

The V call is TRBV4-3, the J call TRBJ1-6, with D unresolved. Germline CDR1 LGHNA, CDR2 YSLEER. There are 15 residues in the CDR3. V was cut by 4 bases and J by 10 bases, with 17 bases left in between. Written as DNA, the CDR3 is TGCGCCAGCAGCCCAGACCGGGCCTCACTCTCACCCCTCCACTTT. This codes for CASSPDRASLSPLHF.

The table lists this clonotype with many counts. The CDR3 DNA follows: TGTGCCAGCAGTTCCACCAACGCACACAATGAGCAGTTCTTC. Amino acids: CASSSTNAHNEQFF. This sequence joins TRBV12-3 or TRBV12-4 and TRBJ2-1; D is ambiguous. This CDR3 has 14 residues. The V gene lost 4 bases and the J gene lost 5 bases, with 12 bases spanning the gap.

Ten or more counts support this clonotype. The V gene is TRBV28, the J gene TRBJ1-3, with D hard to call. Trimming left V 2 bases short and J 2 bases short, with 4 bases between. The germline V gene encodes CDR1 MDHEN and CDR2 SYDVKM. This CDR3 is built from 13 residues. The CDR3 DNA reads TGTGCCAGCAGTTTAGAAGCTGGAAACACCATATATTTT. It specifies CASSLEAGNTIYF.